This entry is about one TCR beta chain. A second PCR of about 6 to 11 cycles used a sample-barcoded 5' primer and a J-beta primer mix. Unique molecular identifiers of 12 random nucleotides labeled each cDNA. TCRdb re-called the 5' RACE reads with MiXCR, one entry per CDR3 protein. The data contain over 1,500,000 distinct CDR3 sequences, about 39% of them seen just once; the ten biggest clones take up 23%. This record comes from a study of blood T cells in healthy people across ages. Sequenced material: blood. The receptor was derived from a human donor in good health.

The CDR3 nucleotides are TGTGCCAGCAGCGCCCGGGACAGAGTCACTGAAGCTTTCTTT. This gives the protein CASSARDRVTEAFF. This chain joins TRBV3-1 and TRBJ1-1; 7 bases map to TRBD1. The trim removed 5 bases at V and 4 bases at J, leaving 7 bases unmatched. The CDR3 totals 14 residues. CDR1 is LGHDT and CDR2 is YNNKEL in the germline V gene (reference sequence).